These 2 T cell receptor beta chains were sequenced from one sample in a study of cytomegalovirus exposure and HLA in healthy donors. PCR amplification relied on 60 Vbeta primers (plus 13 Jbeta primers). Data came from immunoSEQ multiplex PCR; TCRdb stores just in-frame clones and leaves some out. The repertoire includes approximately 140,000 clones, roughly 88% of them detected once, and around 1.7% sits in the top ten. Input material: PBMCs. These receptor sequences come from a boy aged 5-17 years in good health and CMV-seronegative.

The chain combines TRBV19 with TRBJ1-5, with 7 bases aligning to TRBD1. The germline CDR1 and CDR2 sequences are LNHDA and SQIVND (reference sequence). This CDR3 contains 14 residues. V gave up 10 bases and J gave up 7 bases; unmatched junction bases: 13. The CDR3 spells CATERAGGKQPQHF. The CDR3 DNA follows: TGTGCCACTGAAAGGGCAGGGGGGAAACAGCCCCAGCATTTT.

The V call is TRBV10-3, the J call TRBJ1-3; D gene uncertain. Germline loops: CDR1 ENHRY, CDR2 SYGVKD. Deletions cut 0 bases from V and 8 bases from J, with 5 bases between. CDR3 length: 12 amino acids. The CDR3 DNA is TGTGCCATCAGTGAGTCGAGGGACACCATATATTTT. It codes for CAISESRDTIYF.